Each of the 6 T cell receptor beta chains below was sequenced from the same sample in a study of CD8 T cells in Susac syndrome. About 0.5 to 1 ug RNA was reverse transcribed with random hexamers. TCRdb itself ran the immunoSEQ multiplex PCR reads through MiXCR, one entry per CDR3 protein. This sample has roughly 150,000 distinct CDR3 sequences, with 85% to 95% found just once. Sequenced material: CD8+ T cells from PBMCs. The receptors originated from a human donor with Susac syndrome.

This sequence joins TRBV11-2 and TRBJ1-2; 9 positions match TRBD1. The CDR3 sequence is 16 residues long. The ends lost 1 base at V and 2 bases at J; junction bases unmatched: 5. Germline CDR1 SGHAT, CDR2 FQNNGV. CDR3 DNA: TGTGCCAGCAGCTTAGGCCGGACAGGGGTAAACTATGGCTACACCTTC. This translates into CASSLGRTGVNYGYTF.

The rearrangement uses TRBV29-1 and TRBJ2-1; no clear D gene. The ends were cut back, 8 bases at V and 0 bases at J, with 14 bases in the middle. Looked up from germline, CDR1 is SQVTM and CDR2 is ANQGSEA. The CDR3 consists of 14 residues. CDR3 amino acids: CSPALTSSYNEQFF. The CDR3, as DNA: TGCAGCCCTGCACTCACGAGCTCCTACAATGAGCAGTTCTTC.

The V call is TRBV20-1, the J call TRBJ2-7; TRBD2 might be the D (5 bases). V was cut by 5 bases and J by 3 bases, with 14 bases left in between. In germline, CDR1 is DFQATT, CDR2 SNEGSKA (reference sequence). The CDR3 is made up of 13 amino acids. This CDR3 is CSAPPSGDYEQYF. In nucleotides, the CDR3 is TGCAGTGCTCCGCCCAGCGGCGACTACGAGCAGTACTTC.

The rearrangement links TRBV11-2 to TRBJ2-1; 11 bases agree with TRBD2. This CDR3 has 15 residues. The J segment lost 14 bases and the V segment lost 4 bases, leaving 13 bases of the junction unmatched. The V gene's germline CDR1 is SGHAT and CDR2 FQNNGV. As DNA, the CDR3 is TGTGCCAGCAGCTCAGATGTAGCGGGAGGGCCAGACGAGTTCTTC. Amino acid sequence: CASSSDVAGGPDEFF. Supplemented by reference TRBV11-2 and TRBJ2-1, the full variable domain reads EAGVAQSPRYKIIEKRQSVAFWCNPISGHATLYWYQQILGQGPKLLIQFQNNGVVDDSQLPKDRFSAERLKGVDSTLKIQPAKLEDSAVYLCASSSDVAGGPDEFFGPGTRLTVL.

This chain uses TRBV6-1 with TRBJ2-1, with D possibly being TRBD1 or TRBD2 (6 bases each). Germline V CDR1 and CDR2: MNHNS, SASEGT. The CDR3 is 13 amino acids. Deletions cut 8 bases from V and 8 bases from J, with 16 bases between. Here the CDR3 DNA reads TGTGCCAGCGGCCGCGGGACATTGGATGAGCAGTTCTTC. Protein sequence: CASGRGTLDEQFF.

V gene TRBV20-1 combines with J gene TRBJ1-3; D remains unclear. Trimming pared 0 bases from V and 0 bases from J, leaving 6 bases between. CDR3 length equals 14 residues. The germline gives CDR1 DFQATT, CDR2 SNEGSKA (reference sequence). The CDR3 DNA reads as TGCAGTGCTAGAGATTTCGTCTCTGGAAACACCATATATTTT. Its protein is CSARDFVSGNTIYF.